Shown below are 24 T cell receptor beta chains from a single sample sequenced in a study of CD4 T cells in relation to SARS-CoV-2 and coronaviruses. Before the COVID-19 pandemic, during about 2011-2019, CD4+ T cells were taken from unexposed donors. CD4+ T cells were isolated from the cells after nine to eleven days of culture. Their antigens remain unidentified. Repertoires were generated with immunoSEQ multiplex PCR, while TCRdb's copy carries only in-frame clones and drops some. The table includes 24,000 or so clones, around 82% detected once. Specimen: CD4+ T cells from PBMCs, cultured in vitro. All receptors come from a human donor in good health.

This clone occurred a few times. The chain uses TRBV18 and TRBJ2-1; D call uncertain. The CDR3 spans 17 residues. Germline V gene sequence: CDR1 KGHSH, CDR2 LQKENI. Trimming removed 0 bases from V and 0 bases from J, with 12 bases in between. CDR3 nucleotides: TGTGCCAGCTCACCACCGATAGCAGAGAGCTCCTACAATGAGCAGTTCTTC. Its protein is CASSPPIAESSYNEQFF.

This clone has only one observation. The chain combines TRBV27 with TRBJ1-2, with 8 nucleotides matching TRBD1. The V and J ends lost 5 bases and 6 bases, in that order; junction bases with no gene match: 5. CDR3 length equals 13 residues. CDR1 is MNHEY, CDR2 SMNVEV, per germline (reference sequence). The CDR3 DNA is TGTGCCAGCAGTAGGACAGGGATCCATGGCTACACCTTC. Translated, it gives CASSRTGIHGYTF.

The chain carries TRBV19 and TRBJ1-5, with 8 bases fitting TRBD1. CDR3 length: 16 residues. The V gene's germline CDR1 is LNHDA and CDR2 SQIVND (reference sequence). The junction had 8 bases not matched to a gene; V was cut back by 3 bases and J by 4 bases. The CDR3 DNA reads as TGTGCCAGTAGTATTACGACAGGGGTTAGAAATCAGCCCCAGCATTTT. Translated, it gives CASSITTGVRNQPQHF. Variable domain in full (rest from reference TRBV19 and TRBJ1-5): DGGITQSPKYLFRKEGQNVTLSCEQNLNHDAMYWYRQDPGQGLRLIYYSQIVNDFQKGDIAEGYSVSREKKESFPLTVTSAQKNPTAFYLCASSITTGVRNQPQHFGDGTRLSIL.

The CDR3 reads CATSPDGNYGYTF. CDR3 nucleotides: TGTGCCACCAGCCCAGACGGTAACTATGGCTACACCTTC. J is TRBJ1-2 and V is TRBV18; D uncertain. The germline V gene encodes CDR1 KGHSH and CDR2 LQKENI. The CDR3 loop spans 13 amino acids. Trimming took 10 bases from V and 1 from J, leaving 13 bases between them. Full variable domain (missing parts from reference TRBV18 and TRBJ1-2): NAGVMQNPRHLVRRRGQEARLRCSPMKGHSHVYWYRQLPEEGLKFMVYLQKENIIDESGMPKERFSAEFPKEGPSILRIQQVVRGDSAAYFCATSPDGNYGYTFGSGTRLTVV.

The chain carries TRBV4-1 and TRBJ2-3; 14 bases are a match to TRBD2. This CDR3 comprises 18 residues. V was pared by 1 base and J by 2 bases, with 5 bases of the junction left unmatched. Germline values: CDR1 MGHRA, CDR2 YSYEKL. The CDR3 region is CASSQGPGLAGVTDTQYF. In DNA, the CDR3 is TGCGCCAGCAGCCAAGGCCCGGGACTAGCGGGAGTCACAGATACGCAGTATTTT.

In its sample, this clone ranks as large (0.1 to 1%). The chain links TRBV3-1 (or the pseudogene TRBV3-2) to TRBJ2-1; TRBD2 agrees at 8 bases. In germline, CDR1 is LGHDT, CDR2 YNNKEL (reference sequence). Trimming at V came to 2 bases and at J to 9 bases, leaving 9 bases not matched to a gene. This CDR3 has 15 amino acids. CDR3 sequence: CASSQPGLAFFEQFF. The CDR3 nucleotides read TGTGCCAGCAGCCAACCTGGACTAGCTTTTTTTGAGCAGTTCTTC.

This chain uses TRBV6-5 with TRBJ2-1, with D perhaps matching TRBD2 (5 bases). This CDR3 comprises 15 residues. CDR1 and CDR2 from the germline V gene are MNHEY and SVGAGI. Trimming pared 10 bases from V and 0 bases from J, leaving 16 bases between. The chain's CDR3 is CAIQRESGSYNEQFF. For the CDR3, the DNA is TGTGCCATCCAGCGCGAAAGCGGCTCCTACAATGAGCAGTTCTTC.

The chain joins TRBV11-3 to TRBJ2-1; 13 bases are a match to TRBD2. The germline V gene has CDR1 SGHNT and CDR2 YENEEA. The CDR3 is 15 residues long. Trimming at V came to 4 bases and at J to 4 bases, leaving 1 base not matched to a gene. In DNA form, the CDR3 reads TGTGCCAGCAGCTCGGGACTAGCGGGGTACAATGAGCAGTTCTTC. Translated: CASSSGLAGYNEQFF.

This sequence joins TRBV9 and TRBJ2-1, with 7 bases matching TRBD2. There are 11 residues in the CDR3. The J segment lost 10 bases and the V segment lost 4 bases, leaving 2 bases of the junction unmatched. The germline CDR1 and CDR2 sequences are SGDLS and YYNGEE. CDR3 region: CASSPGREQFF. In DNA form, the CDR3 reads TGTGCCAGCAGCCCCGGGAGGGAGCAGTTCTTC.

The chain uses TRBV19 and TRBJ2-1; no firm D call. Germline CDR1 LNHDA, CDR2 SQIVND (reference sequence). The CDR3 covers 17 residues. Trimming cost V 5 bases and J 6 bases, with 23 bases left between them. The CDR3 DNA is TGTGCCAGTAGTCCCAACAAGGGCGTTTTCTTACGCAATGAGCAGTTCTTC. Encoded protein: CASSPNKGVFLRNEQFF.

This clone occurred a few times. The CDR3 nucleotides read TGTGCCAGCTCACGGGACAGGAGCTACGAGCAGTACTTC. Residues: CASSRDRSYEQYF. This chain uses TRBV18 with TRBJ2-7; 8 bases align to TRBD1. The CDR3 runs 13 residues. The germline V gene encodes CDR1 KGHSH and CDR2 LQKENI. V lost 4 bases, J lost 3 bases, and 2 bases stayed unmatched. The full variable domain, rest sourced from reference TRBV18 and TRBJ2-7, is NAGVMQNPRHLVRRRGQEARLRCSPMKGHSHVYWYRQLPEEGLKFMVYLQKENIIDESGMPKERFSAEFPKEGPSILRIQQVVRGDSAAYFCASSRDRSYEQYFGPGTRLTVT.

The chain employs TRBV30 and TRBJ1-5; D gene ambiguous. This CDR3 has 13 residues. The germline gives CDR1 GTSNPN, CDR2 SVGIG (reference sequence). V shed 0 bases and J shed 5 bases, with 8 bases lying between them. CDR3 in DNA: TGTGCCTGGAGTGTACAGTCTTATCAGCCCCAGCATTTT. It specifies CAWSVQSYQPQHF.

This clone turned up a few times. The chain carries TRBV7-3 and TRBJ2-2, with D unresolved. The CDR3 has 13 amino acids. The germline V gene has CDR1 SGHTA and CDR2 FQGTGA. V gave up 5 bases and J gave up 6 bases, with 10 bases separating them. This chain's CDR3 is CASSPGSSGELFF. The CDR3 nucleotides are TGTGCCAGCAGCCCCGGGTCTTCCGGGGAGCTGTTTTTT.

The rearrangement links TRBV19 to TRBJ1-1, with D possibly being TRBD1 (5 bases). Germline-derived CDR1 and CDR2 are LNHDA and SQIVND (reference sequence). V gave up 3 bases and J gave up 3 bases, with 14 bases separating them. The CDR3 has 15 residues. CDR3 protein: CASSILPGPDTEAFF. In DNA form, the CDR3 reads TGTGCCAGTAGTATTCTACCGGGACCGGACACTGAAGCTTTCTTT.

The chain employs TRBV20-1 and TRBJ1-6; D not resolved. V gave up 3 bases and J gave up 9 bases, with 15 bases separating them. Germline CDR1 reads DFQATT; CDR2 reads SNEGSKA (reference sequence). This CDR3 comprises 14 residues. The CDR3 sequence: CSASSVGNASPLHF. The CDR3 DNA follows: TGCAGTGCTAGTAGTGTAGGAAACGCTTCACCCCTCCACTTT.

This clone was detected a few times. The CDR3 DNA reads TGCGCCAGCAGTTCACCCCTCCACTTT. Its protein product is CASSSPLHF. This chain connects TRBV10-1 to TRBJ1-6; D unclear. Per germline, CDR1 WNHNN and CDR2 SYGVQD (reference sequence). Trimming left V 5 bases short and J 10 bases short, with 0 bases between. The CDR3 contains 9 residues.

In this sample, this clone turned up a few times. The chain has TRBV2 and TRBJ2-7, with 8 bases that match TRBD1. V lost 7 bases and J lost 3; bases outside the gene matches: 8. The length of the CDR3 is 14 residues. Germline V lookup: CDR1 SNHLY, CDR2 FYNNEI. The CDR3 loop is CASNPGTGDYEQYF. In DNA, the CDR3 is TGTGCCAGCAACCCCGGGACAGGTGACTACGAGCAGTACTTC.

This sequence joins TRBV12-3 or TRBV12-4 and TRBJ2-7; 7 bases align to TRBD2. The CDR3 contains 12 residues. With V trimmed by 3 bases and J by 4 bases, 0 bases remained unmatched. This chain's CDR3 is CASSFGGYEQYF. The CDR3 coding sequence is TGTGCCAGCAGTTTCGGGGGGTACGAGCAGTACTTC.

This chain links TRBV7-9 with TRBJ1-1; 7 nucleotides match TRBD1. Germline CDR1 SEHNR, CDR2 FQNEAQ (reference sequence). J lost 10 bases, V lost 4 bases, and 9 bases had no gene match. This CDR3 comprises 13 residues. CDR3 coding DNA: TGTGCCAGCAGCTCAGGGGGGGCCAGGGTAGCTTTCTTT. This sequence encodes CASSSGGARVAFF.

In its sample, this clone was seen once. The V and J genes are TRBV7-2 and TRBJ2-7; D ambiguous. The V and J ends lost 5 bases and 6 bases respectively, with 14 bases between them. The germline V gene has CDR1 SGHTA and CDR2 FQGNSA. The CDR3 has 13 residues. The CDR3 bases are TGTGCCAGCAGCCCCGTCGGTGGGTTCGAGCAGTACTTC. This encodes CASSPVGGFEQYF. Filled out from reference TRBV7-2 and TRBJ2-7, the complete variable domain reads GAGVSQSPSNKVTEKGKDVELRCDPISGHTALYWYRQSLGQGLEFLIYFQGNSAPDKSGLPSDRFSAERTGGSVSTLTIQRTQQEDSAVYLCASSPVGGFEQYFGPGTRLTVT.

The genes are TRBV5-1 and TRBJ2-6, with D possibly TRBD1 on 6 matching bases. V gave up 1 base and J gave up 0 bases, with 8 bases separating them. From germline, CDR1 is SGHRS and CDR2 YFSETQ. The CDR3 length is 16 residues. This chain's CDR3 is CASSLTGSSGANVLTF. CDR3 nucleotides: TGCGCCAGCAGCTTGACAGGGAGCTCTGGGGCCAACGTCCTGACTTTC.

Only a few counts were recorded for this clone. This chain's CDR3 is CASSLGLAGGPKSTDTQYF. Written as DNA, the CDR3 is TGCGCCAGCAGCTTAGGCCTAGCGGGAGGTCCCAAAAGCACAGATACGCAGTATTTT. This chain joins TRBV5-1 and TRBJ2-3; the match to TRBD2 covers 11 bases. The CDR3 extends over 19 amino acids. CDR1 and CDR2 (germline): SGHRS, YFSETQ. Losses at the gene ends were 2 bases for V and 0 bases for J; bases not matched to a gene: 11.

The chain joins TRBV19 to TRBJ2-5, with D tentatively TRBD1 or TRBD2 (6 bases each). V was pared by 2 bases and J by 1 base, with 17 bases between. Germline V gene data show CDR1 as LNHDA and CDR2 as SQIVND (reference sequence). CDR3 length equals 17 residues. CDR3 protein: CASSIRGAGDIQETQYF. DNA of the CDR3: TGTGCCAGTAGTATAAGGGGGGCAGGGGACATCCAAGAGACCCAGTACTTC.

Only a few counts were recorded for this clone. The chain combines TRBV5-1 with TRBJ1-6, with 8 bases lining up with TRBD1. The CDR3 length is 15 residues. The J segment lost 6 bases and the V segment lost 4 bases, leaving 6 bases of the junction unmatched. The germline gives CDR1 SGHRS, CDR2 YFSETQ. The DNA of the CDR3 is TGCGCCAGCAGCCGGACAGGGCACGGTAATTCACCCCTCCACTTT. This gives the protein CASSRTGHGNSPLHF.